This TCR beta chain was sequenced during a study of CD8 T cells in ankylosing spondylitis. Study outcomes and limitations: In synovial fluid and blood from reactive arthritis, some motif variants were previously reported.

Each TCR beta library was made by quantitative 5'-RACE that incorporated molecular barcodes. TCRdb reprocessed the 5' RACE reads via MiXCR and lists one record per CDR3 protein. The table includes some 130,000 distinct CDR3 sequences, 7% to 8% detected once. The sample holds many counts of this clonotype. What it recognizes is unknown. The germline gives CDR1 SGHRS, CDR2 YFSETQ. V lost 4 bases to trimming and J lost 2 bases; unmatched junction nucleotides: 7. The CDR3 is 16 residues long. The receptor comes from a female donor with ankylosing spondylitis or in good health (not recorded which). The specimen sequenced was blood, either unsorted or a sorted T cell fraction (not recorded which). The chain carries TRBV5-1 and TRBJ2-3; 10 positions agree with TRBD2. The DNA of the CDR3 is TGCGCCAGCAGCACCCCGGGACTAGCGTTCACAGATACGCAGTATTTT. This translates into CASSTPGLAFTDTQYF.